One sample yielded the 7 T cell receptor beta chains listed below, sequenced in a study of cytomegalovirus exposure and HLA in healthy donors. PCR amplification relied on 60 Vbeta primers (plus 13 Jbeta primers). Libraries were prepared by immunoSEQ multiplex PCR; TCRdb keeps only in-frame clonotypes and omits some of them. This table lists about 140,000 clones. Material: PBMCs. These receptor sequences come from a man aged 35-49 years in good health and CMV-seronegative.

This rearrangement joins TRBV25-1 to TRBJ1-1; D gene unclear. The V end lost 2 bases, the J end lost 3 bases, and 4 bases lay between the germline ends. Germline CDR1 reads MGHDK; CDR2 reads SYGVNS. The CDR3 has 12 residues. DNA for the CDR3: TGTGCCAGCAGTGAACTCGACACTGAAGCTTTCTTT. Translation gives CASSELDTEAFF.

The chain recombines TRBV20-1 with TRBJ2-7, with D maybe TRBD2 (5 bases). The CDR3 spans 11 residues. The ends were cut back, 6 bases at V and 3 bases at J, with 9 bases in the middle. Germline V gene data show CDR1 as DFQATT and CDR2 as SNEGSKA (reference sequence). The chain's CDR3 is CSALRDYEQYF. As DNA, the CDR3 is TGCAGTGCCCTCCGGGACTACGAGCAGTACTTC.

The CDR3 protein is CASRSQGVNRYGYTF. The DNA for the CDR3 is TGTGCCAGCAGGTCACAGGGGGTGAACCGTTATGGCTACACCTTC. The chain carries TRBV6-5 and TRBJ1-2, with TRBD1 identical over 8 bases. The CDR3 runs 15 residues. V gave up 6 bases and J gave up 5 bases; unmatched junction bases: 11. In germline, CDR1 is MNHEY, CDR2 SVGAGI.

The V call is TRBV5-1, the J call TRBJ2-3, with 7 bases matching TRBD2. The CDR3 sequence is 17 residues long. Looked up from germline, CDR1 is SGHRS and CDR2 is YFSETQ. V lost 3 bases and J lost 3; bases outside the gene matches: 13. The CDR3 DNA sequence: TGCGCCAGCAGCTCCGGTTTTCCGGGGGGAAGAACAGATACGCAGTATTTT. Amino acids: CASSSGFPGGRTDTQYF.

This chain connects TRBV28 to TRBJ2-7; TRBD2 agrees at 10 bases. The CDR3 extends over 15 amino acids. V shed 0 bases, J shed 5 bases, and the junction held 4 bases outside the gene matches. The germline CDR1 and CDR2 sequences are MDHEN and SYDVKM. The CDR3 sequence is CASSLWGSGGNEQYF. The CDR3 DNA follows: TGTGCCAGCAGTTTATGGGGTAGCGGGGGGAACGAGCAGTACTTC.

This chain uses TRBV5-4 with TRBJ2-5, with D unclear. The CDR3 runs 15 residues. CDR1 is SGHNT and CDR2 is YYREEE in the germline V gene (reference sequence). Trimming pared 3 bases from V and 0 bases from J, leaving 12 bases between. CDR3 in amino acids: CASSSNSLYQETQYF. CDR3 nucleotide sequence: TGTGCCAGCAGCTCGAACAGCCTATACCAAGAGACCCAGTACTTC.

The chain's CDR3 is CASSELSELYEQYF. CDR3 bases: TGTGCCAGCAGTGAATTATCGGAGCTTTACGAGCAGTACTTC. The rearrangement uses TRBV6-1 and TRBJ2-7, with D hard to call. The CDR3 spans 14 residues. Between the trimmed V and J ends, which lost 2 bases and 4 bases, there was a span of 12 bases. Germline V gives CDR1 MNHNS, CDR2 SASEGT.